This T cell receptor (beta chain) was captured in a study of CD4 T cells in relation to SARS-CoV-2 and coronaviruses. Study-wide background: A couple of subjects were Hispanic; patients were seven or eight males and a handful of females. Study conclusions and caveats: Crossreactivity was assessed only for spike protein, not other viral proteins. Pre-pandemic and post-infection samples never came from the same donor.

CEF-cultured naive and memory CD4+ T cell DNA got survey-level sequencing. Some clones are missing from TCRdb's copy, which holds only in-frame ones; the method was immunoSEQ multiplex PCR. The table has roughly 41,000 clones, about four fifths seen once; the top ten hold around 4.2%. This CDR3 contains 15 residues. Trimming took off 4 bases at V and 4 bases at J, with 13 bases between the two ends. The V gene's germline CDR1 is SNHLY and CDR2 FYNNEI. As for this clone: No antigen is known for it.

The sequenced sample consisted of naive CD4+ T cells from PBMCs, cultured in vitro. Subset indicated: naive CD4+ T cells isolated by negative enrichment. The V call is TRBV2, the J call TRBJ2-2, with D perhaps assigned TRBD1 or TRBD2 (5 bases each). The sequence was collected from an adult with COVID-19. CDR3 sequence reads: CASSVGRAGTGELFF. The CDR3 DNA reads TGTGCCAGCAGTGTCGGCAGGGCGGGCACCGGGGAGCTGTTTTTT.